This is a list of T cell receptor beta chains from one sample in a study of blood T cells in healthy people across ages. Each CDR3 protein gets one entry after TCRdb re-called the 5' RACE reads with MiXCR. This sample has about a million distinct CDR3 sequences; around two fifths occur once, and the top ten carry 13%. Sequenced material: blood. The receptors derive from a man aged 18 to 29 in good health. The CDR3 runs from the conserved cysteine through the conserved F or W.

J gene	V gene	CDR3 length	CDR3 protein
TRBJ2-1	TRBV12-3/TRBV12-4	15	CASSLGRAVDNEQFF
TRBJ2-5	TRBV24-1	12	CATSDYQETKYF
TRBJ1-5	TRBV20-1	15	CSANWDSYSNQPQHF
TRBJ2-1	TRBV27	14	CASSFDRTYNEQFF
TRBJ2-5	TRBV2	15	CASSELAGEQETQYF
TRBJ1-1	TRBV3-1	16	CASSLAKQGMNTEAFF
TRBJ2-3	TRBV27	15	CASSSLAGGTDTQYF
TRBJ2-7	TRBV4-1	17	CASSPQSHRQDSYEQYF
-	TRBV13	16	CASSLDRGGYYNEQYF
TRBJ1-1	TRBV21-1	19	CASLLQLSGAGGSDTEAFF
TRBJ2-3	TRBV20-1	18	CSARGPLPSRKSTDTQYF
TRBJ1-4	TRBV21-1	13	CASPRGCLEKLFF
TRBJ1-6	TRBV5-5	17	CASSLELRLREDSPLHF
TRBJ1-2	TRBV29-1	17	CSVEGGQGVNNVYGYTF
TRBJ1-1	TRBV4-1	14	CASSQGPLNTEAFF
TRBJ2-2	TRBV20-1	14	CSAREQRYTGELFF
TRBJ1-1	TRBV4-3	14	CASSQDRGLTKAFF
TRBJ1-2	TRBV6-5	17	CASSYYQGPTHNYGYTF
TRBJ2-1	TRBV7-2	12	CASSLRGDRQFF
TRBJ2-5	TRBV5-1	16	CASSLASGGNQETQYF